This TCR beta chain was recorded in a study of tumor-infiltrating lymphocytes in primary liver carcinoma. Across the study: Patients, male and female, were 30 to 69 years old.

Bulk tissue was left unsorted, and RNA and DNA were co-extracted from about 21-30 mg of it. Patients had primary liver carcinoma treated by surgical resection. The input was around 0.5 ug total RNA; TCR beta cDNA was made from it with a constant-region primer. TCR beta libraries came from three nested multiplex PCR rounds using slightly modified ARM-PCR. MiXCR was run by TCRdb on the multiplex PCR reads, yielding one entry per CDR3 protein. The sample has about 70,000 distinct CDR3 sequences, roughly two thirds seen once. Worth noting for this clonotype: Its antigen is as yet unknown. One junction end disagrees with the germline gene, perhaps due to a read error.

Whole-study results and caveats: Presence in all five tumor regions was observed for only about 7.5-25% of top clones.

This receptor was obtained from a man in his forties with primary liver carcinoma and hepatitis B virus infection. The sample was liver tumor tissue from sampling region 4. Subset noted: tumor region T4, right-lateral pole.

Here the CDR3 reads CSSSFKRPGEKLFF. Here the CDR3 DNA reads TGTTCCAGCAGTTTCAAACGTCCGGGGGAAAAACTGTTTTTT. The V and J genes are TRBV12-3 or TRBV12-4 and TRBJ1-4; no clear D. The CDR3 totals 14 residues.